This TCR beta chain stems from a study of tissue T cells after allogeneic stem cell transplantation. Study-wide results and caveats: Blood and spleen captured only part of the tissue TCR repertoire. Anatomically similar tissues had similar TCR repertoires within each patient.

Regarding this clone: The antigen remains unidentified.

From germline, CDR1 is SQVTM and CDR2 ANQGSEA. The CDR3 extends over 13 amino acids. V dropped 5 bases and J dropped 11 bases, with 21 bases sitting between them. This table comes from immunoSEQ multiplex PCR, and its TCRdb copy is limited to in-frame clones, with some not included. The sample lists about 28,000 clones; over 75% were seen once. Sample: blood, taken before transplantation. This rearrangement joins TRBV29-1 to TRBJ1-1, with D maybe TRBD1 (6 bases). This TCR was sampled from a woman aged 18-50 years who later had graft-versus-host disease after an allogeneic stem cell transplant. CDR3: CSVKPRGGRDAFF. The DNA of the CDR3 is TGCAGCGTTAAACCCCGAGGGGGGCGGGATGCTTTCTTT. Full variable domain (remainder filled in from reference TRBV29-1 and TRBJ1-1): SAVISQKPSRDICQRGTSLTIQCQVDSQVTMMFWYRQQPGQSLTLIATANQGSEATYESGFVIDKFPISRPNLTFSTLTVSNMSPEDSSIYLCSVKPRGGRDAFFGQGTRLTVV.